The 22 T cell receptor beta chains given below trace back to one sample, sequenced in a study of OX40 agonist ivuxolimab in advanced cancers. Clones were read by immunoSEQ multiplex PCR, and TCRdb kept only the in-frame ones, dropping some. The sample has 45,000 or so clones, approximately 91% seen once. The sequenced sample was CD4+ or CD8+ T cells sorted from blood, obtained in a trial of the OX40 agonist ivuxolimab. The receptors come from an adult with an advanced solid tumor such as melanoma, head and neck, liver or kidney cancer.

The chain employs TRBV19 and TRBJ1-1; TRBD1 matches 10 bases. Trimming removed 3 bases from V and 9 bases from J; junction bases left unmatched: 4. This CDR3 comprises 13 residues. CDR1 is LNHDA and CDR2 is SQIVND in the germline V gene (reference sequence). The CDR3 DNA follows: TGTGCCAGTAGTATGGGGACAGGGGTAAAAGCTTTCTTT. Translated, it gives CASSMGTGVKAFF.

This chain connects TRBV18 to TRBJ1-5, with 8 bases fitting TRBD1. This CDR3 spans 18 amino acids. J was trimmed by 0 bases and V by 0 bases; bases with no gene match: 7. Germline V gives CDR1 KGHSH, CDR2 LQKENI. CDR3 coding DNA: TGTGCCAGCTCACCACCGGGACAGGTCTATTTTAGCAATCAGCCCCAGCATTTT. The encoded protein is CASSPPGQVYFSNQPQHF.

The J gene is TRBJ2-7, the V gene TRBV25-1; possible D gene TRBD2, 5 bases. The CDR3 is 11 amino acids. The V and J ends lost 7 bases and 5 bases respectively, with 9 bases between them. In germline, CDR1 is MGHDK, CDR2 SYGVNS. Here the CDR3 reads CASNLGDEQYF. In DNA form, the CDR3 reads TGTGCCAGCAACCTCGGGGACGAGCAGTACTTC.

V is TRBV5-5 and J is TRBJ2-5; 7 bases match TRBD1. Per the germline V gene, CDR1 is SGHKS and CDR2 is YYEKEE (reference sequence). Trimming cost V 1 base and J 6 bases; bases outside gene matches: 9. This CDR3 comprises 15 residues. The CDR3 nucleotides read TGTGCCAGCAGCTTGTGGGACAGTTCTGGACAGACCCAGTACTTC. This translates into CASSLWDSSGQTQYF.

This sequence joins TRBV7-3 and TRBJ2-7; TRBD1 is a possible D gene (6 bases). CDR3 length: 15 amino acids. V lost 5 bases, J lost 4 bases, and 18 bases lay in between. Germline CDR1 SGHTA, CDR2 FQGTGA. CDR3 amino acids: CASSPTGTGVYEQYF. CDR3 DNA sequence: TGTGCCAGCAGCCCTACAGGGACCGGGGTTTACGAGCAGTACTTC.

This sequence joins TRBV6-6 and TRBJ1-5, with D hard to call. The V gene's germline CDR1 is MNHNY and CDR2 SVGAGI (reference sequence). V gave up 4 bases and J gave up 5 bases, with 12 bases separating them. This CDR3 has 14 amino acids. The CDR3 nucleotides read TGTGCCAGCAGTTCCGACACATCAGATCAGCCCCAGCATTTT. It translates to CASSSDTSDQPQHF.

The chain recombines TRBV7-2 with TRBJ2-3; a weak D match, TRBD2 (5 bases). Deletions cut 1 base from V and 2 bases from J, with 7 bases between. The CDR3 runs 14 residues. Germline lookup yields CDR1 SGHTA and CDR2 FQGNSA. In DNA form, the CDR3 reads TGTGCCAGCAGCTTAGGCGGGTTCACAGATACGCAGTATTTT. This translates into CASSLGGFTDTQYF.

The CDR3 protein is CASSFRITGSRNTIYF. CDR3 bases: TGTGCCAGCAGCTTCCGCATAACAGGGTCTCGAAACACCATATATTTT. The rearrangement uses TRBV13 and TRBJ1-3; D is possibly TRBD1 (6 bases). V was clipped by 3 bases and J by 5 bases, with 17 bases between them. The CDR3 has 16 amino acids. Germline V gene data show CDR1 as PRHDT and CDR2 as FYEKMQ (reference sequence).

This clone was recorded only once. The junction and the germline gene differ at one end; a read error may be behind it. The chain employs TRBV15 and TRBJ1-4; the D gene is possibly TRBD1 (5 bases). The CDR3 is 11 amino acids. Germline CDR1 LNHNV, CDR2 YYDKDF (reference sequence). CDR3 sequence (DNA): TGTGCCACCAGCAGGGGGTCGTCCAGGGTTTTT. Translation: CATSRGSSRVF.

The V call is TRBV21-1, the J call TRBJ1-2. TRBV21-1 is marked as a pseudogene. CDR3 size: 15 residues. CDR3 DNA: TGTGCCAGCAGCAAAGACCGGGTCGCTAACTATGGCTACACCTTC. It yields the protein CASSKDRVANYGYTF.

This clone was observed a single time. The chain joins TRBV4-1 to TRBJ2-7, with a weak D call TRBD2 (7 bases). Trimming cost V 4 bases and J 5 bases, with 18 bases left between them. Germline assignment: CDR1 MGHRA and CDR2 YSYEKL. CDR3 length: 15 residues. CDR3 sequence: CASSPPGGQRDEQYF. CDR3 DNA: TGCGCCAGCAGCCCCCCGGGGGGCCAGAGGGACGAGCAGTACTTC.

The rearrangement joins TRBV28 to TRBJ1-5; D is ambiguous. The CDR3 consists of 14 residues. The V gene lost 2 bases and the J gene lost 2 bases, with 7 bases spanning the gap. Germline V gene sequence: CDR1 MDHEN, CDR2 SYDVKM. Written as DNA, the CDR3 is TGTGCCAGCAGTTTAGGGTACGGCAATCAGCCCCAGCATTTT. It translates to CASSLGYGNQPQHF.

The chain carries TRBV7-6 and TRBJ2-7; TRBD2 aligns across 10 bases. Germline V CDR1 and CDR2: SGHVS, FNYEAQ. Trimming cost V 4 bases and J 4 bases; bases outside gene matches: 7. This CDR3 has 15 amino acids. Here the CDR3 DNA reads TGTGCCAGCAGCTACGGACTAGCGGTACTTTACGAGCAGTACTTC. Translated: CASSYGLAVLYEQYF.

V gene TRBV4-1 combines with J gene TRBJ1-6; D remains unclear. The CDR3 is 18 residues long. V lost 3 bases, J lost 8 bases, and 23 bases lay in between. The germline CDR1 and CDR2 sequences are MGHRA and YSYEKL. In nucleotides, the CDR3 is TGCGCCAGCAGCCACCACTCTGGGCCCTTTTCTCGCGATTCACCCCTCCACTTT. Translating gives CASSHHSGPFSRDSPLHF.

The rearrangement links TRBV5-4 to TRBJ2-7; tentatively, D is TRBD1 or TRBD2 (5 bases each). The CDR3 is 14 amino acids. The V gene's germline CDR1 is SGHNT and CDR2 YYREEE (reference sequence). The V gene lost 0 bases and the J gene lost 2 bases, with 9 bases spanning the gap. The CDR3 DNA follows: TGTGCCAGCAGCTTGGCGGGACCGGCCTACGAGCAGTACTTC. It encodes CASSLAGPAYEQYF.

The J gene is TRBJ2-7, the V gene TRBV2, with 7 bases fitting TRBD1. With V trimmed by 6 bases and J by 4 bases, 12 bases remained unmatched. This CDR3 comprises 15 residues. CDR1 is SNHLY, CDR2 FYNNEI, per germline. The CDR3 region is CASRPSATGTYEQYF. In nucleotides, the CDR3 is TGTGCCAGCAGACCGTCTGCGACAGGGACGTACGAGCAGTACTTC.

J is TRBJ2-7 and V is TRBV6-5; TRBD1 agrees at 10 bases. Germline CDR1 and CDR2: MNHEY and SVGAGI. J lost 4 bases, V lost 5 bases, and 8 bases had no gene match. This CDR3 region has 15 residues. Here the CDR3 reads CASSNYRDRGYEQYF. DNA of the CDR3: TGTGCCAGCAGTAACTACCGGGACAGGGGTTACGAGCAGTACTTC.

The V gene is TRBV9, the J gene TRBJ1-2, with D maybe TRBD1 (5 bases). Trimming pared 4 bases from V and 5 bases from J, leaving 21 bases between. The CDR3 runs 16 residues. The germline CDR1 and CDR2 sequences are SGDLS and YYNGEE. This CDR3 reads CASSPLETDTKYGYTF. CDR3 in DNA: TGTGCCAGCAGCCCCCTGGAGACGGACACAAAGTATGGCTACACCTTC.

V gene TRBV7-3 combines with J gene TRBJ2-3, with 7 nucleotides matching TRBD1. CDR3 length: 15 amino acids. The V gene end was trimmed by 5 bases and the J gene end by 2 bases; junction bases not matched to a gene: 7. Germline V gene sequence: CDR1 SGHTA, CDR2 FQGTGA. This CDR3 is CASSRGTVPTDTQYF. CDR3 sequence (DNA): TGTGCCAGCAGCCGAGGGACAGTACCCACAGATACGCAGTATTTT.

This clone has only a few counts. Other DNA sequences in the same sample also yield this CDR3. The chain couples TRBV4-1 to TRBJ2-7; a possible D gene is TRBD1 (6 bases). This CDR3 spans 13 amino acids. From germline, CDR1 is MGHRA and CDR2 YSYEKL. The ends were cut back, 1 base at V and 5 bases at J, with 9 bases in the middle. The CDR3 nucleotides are TGCGCCAGCAGCCAAGCTGGGGGCGACGAGCAGTACTTC. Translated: CASSQAGGDEQYF.

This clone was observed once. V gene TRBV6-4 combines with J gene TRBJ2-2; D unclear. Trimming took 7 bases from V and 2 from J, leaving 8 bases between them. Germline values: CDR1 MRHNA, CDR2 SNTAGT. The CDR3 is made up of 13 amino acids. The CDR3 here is CASIDGNTGELFF. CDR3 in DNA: TGTGCCAGCATCGACGGTAACACCGGGGAGCTGTTTTTT.

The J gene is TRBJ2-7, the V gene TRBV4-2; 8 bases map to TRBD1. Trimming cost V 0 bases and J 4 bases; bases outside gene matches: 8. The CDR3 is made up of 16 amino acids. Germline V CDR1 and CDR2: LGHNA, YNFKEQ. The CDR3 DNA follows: TGTGCCAGCAGCCAAGAAGGAGGGACAGGAGTATACGAGCAGTACTTC. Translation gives CASSQEGGTGVYEQYF.